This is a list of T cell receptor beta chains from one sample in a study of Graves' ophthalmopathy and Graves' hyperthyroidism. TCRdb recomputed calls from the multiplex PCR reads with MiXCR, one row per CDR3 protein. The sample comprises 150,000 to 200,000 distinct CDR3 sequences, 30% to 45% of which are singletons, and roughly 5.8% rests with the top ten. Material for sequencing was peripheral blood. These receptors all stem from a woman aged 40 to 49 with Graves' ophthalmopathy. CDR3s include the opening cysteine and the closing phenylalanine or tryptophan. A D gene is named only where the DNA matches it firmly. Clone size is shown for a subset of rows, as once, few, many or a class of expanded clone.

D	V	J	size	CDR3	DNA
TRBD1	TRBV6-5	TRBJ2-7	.	CASIIRSGGQYEQYF	TGTGCCAGCATTATAAGATCAGGGGGCCAGTACGAGCAGTACTTC
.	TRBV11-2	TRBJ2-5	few	CASSTRPGETQYF	TGTGCCAGCAGCACCCGACCGGGGGAGACCCAGTACTTC
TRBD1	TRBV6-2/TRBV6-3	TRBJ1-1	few	CASSYGSGQGYTEAFF	TGTGCCAGCAGTTACGGGAGCGGACAGGGGTACACTGAAGCTTTCTTT
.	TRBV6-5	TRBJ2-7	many	CASGPGGYEQYF	TGTGCCAGCGGTCCTGGGGGATACGAGCAGTACTTC
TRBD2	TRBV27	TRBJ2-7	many	CASSFVGLAGYEQYF	TGTGCCAGCAGTTTCGTAGGACTAGCGGGCTACGAGCAGTACTTC
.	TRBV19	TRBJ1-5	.	CASSVGPMTGQPQHF	TGTGCCAGTAGTGTGGGACCGATGACGGGTCAGCCCCAGCATTTT
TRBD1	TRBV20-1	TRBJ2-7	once	CSAKSDRDHEQYF	TGCAGTGCTAAATCGGACAGGGATCACGAGCAGTACTTC
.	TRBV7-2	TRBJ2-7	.	CASSLWGDTYEQYF	TGTGCCAGCAGCTTATGGGGGGATACCTACGAGCAGTACTTC
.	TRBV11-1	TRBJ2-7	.	CASSYTGNYEQYF	TGTGCCAGCAGCTATACCGGAAACTACGAGCAGTACTTC
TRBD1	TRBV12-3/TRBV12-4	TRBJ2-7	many	CASSSHSGTAEEQYF	TGTGCCAGCAGTTCCCATTCCGGGACAGCGGAAGAGCAGTACTTC
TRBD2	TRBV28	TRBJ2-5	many	CASSLSSGRAWGKETQYF	TGTGCCAGCAGTTTATCCAGCGGGAGGGCCTGGGGAAAAGAGACCCAGTACTTC
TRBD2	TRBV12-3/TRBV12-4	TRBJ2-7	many	CASSLISGRLGEQYF	TGTGCCAGCAGTTTAATAAGCGGGAGATTGGGCGAGCAGTACTTC
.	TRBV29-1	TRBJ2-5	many	CSVDVRAEQETQYF	TGCAGCGTTGATGTCCGAGCGGAGCAAGAGACCCAGTACTTC
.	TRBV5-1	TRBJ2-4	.	CASSLASIAKNIQYF	TGCGCCAGCAGCTTGGCCAGTATAGCCAAAAACATTCAGTACTTC
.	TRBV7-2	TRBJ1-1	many	CASSPRHGSNTEAFF	TGTGCCAGCAGCCCTAGACACGGCTCGAACACCGAAGCTTTCTTT
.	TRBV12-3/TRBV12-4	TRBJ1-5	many	CASTQGLADQPQHF	TGTGCCAGCACACAGGGTCTGGCGGATCAGCCCCAGCATTTT
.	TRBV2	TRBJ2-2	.	CVTQGRLTGELFF	TGTGTCACACAGGGACGGTTGACCGGGGAGCTGTTTTTT
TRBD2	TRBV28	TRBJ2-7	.	CASSSPGLAGTYEQYF	TGTGCCAGCAGTTCTCCGGGACTAGCGGGGACCTACGAGCAGTACTTC
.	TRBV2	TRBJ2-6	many	CASGVYGANVLTF	TGTGCCAGCGGGGTGTATGGGGCCAACGTCCTGACTTTC
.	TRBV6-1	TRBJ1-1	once	CASSPGRLVTEAFF	TGTGCCAGCAGTCCGGGACGCCTGGTCACTGAAGCTTTCTTT
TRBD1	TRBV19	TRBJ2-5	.	CASGQGETQYF	TGTGCCAGTGGACAGGGAGAGACCCAGTACTTC